Sequencing of this T cell receptor beta chain was carried out in a study of early T cells in non-severe SARS-CoV-2 infection. The protocol attached unique molecular identifiers to individual cDNA molecules. TCRdb called the 5' RACE reads again in MiXCR, with one record for every CDR3 protein. The sample yields tens of thousands of distinct CDR3 sequences, around 13% seen once. In this sample, this clonotype turned up many times. The source material was whole blood. This clonotype was obtained from an adult who was a healthcare worker with PCR-confirmed SARS-CoV-2 infection or an uninfected control (not recorded which).

The CDR3 spells CATGGSENTIYF. Here the CDR3 DNA reads TGTGCCACCGGGGGCTCGGAAAACACCATATATTTT. The rearrangement uses TRBV6-5 and TRBJ1-3; tentatively, D is TRBD1 (6 bases). V lost 10 bases, J lost 6 bases, and 13 bases lay in between. This CDR3 has 12 residues. Germline-derived CDR1 and CDR2 are MNHEY and SVGAGI.